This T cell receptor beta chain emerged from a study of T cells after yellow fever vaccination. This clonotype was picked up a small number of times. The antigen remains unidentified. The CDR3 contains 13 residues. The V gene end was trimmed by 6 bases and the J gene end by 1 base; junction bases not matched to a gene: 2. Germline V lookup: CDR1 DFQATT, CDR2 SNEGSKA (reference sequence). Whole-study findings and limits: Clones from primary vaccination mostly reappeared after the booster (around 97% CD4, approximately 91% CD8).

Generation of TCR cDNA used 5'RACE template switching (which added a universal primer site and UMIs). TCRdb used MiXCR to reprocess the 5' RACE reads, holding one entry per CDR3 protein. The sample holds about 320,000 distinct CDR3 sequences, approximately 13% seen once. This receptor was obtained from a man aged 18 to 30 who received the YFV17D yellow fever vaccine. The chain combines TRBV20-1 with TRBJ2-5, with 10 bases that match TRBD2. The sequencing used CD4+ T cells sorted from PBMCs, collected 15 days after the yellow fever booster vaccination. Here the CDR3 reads CSALAGAQETQYF. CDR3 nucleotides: TGCAGTGCGCTAGCGGGGGCCCAAGAGACCCAGTACTTC.